Listed here are 24 T cell receptor beta chains from one sample, sequenced in a study of cytomegalovirus exposure and HLA in healthy donors. PCR involved 60 Vbeta and 13 Jbeta primers. TCRdb's copy holds only in-frame clones and misses some; the assay was immunoSEQ multiplex PCR. Of about 180,000 clones detected, about 80% appear once; the ten largest clones hold 1%. The specimen was PBMCs. Receptor source: a woman between 50 and 59 years old in good health and CMV-seropositive.

The chain carries TRBV9 and TRBJ1-5; a weak D match, TRBD1 (6 bases). Looked up from germline, CDR1 is SGDLS and CDR2 is YYNGEE. Trimming pared 1 base from V and 5 bases from J, leaving 13 bases between. CDR3 length: 15 residues. The CDR3 spells CASSVTPGDDQPQHF. For the CDR3, the DNA is TGTGCCAGCAGCGTAACGCCAGGGGACGATCAGCCCCAGCATTTT.

This clone turned up a few times. At one of its ends the junction is not consistent with the germline gene, which may arise from a read error. The V call is TRBV6-6, the J call TRBJ1-4; no firm D call. This CDR3 spans 15 amino acids. In germline, CDR1 is MNHNY, CDR2 SVGAGI (reference sequence). CDR3 DNA: TGTTCCAGCAGTTACTCGAGGATGATTAATGAAAAACTGTTTTTT. Translated, it gives CSSSYSRMINEKLFF.

This clone was found a few times. The V gene is TRBV11-2, the J gene TRBJ2-5; D uncertain. The V end lost 5 bases, the J end lost 5 bases, and 6 bases lay between the germline ends. The CDR3 spans 11 residues. Per the germline V gene, CDR1 is SGHAT and CDR2 is FQNNGV. CDR3 residues: CASSPRETQYF. The CDR3 DNA reads as TGTGCCAGCAGCCCCAGGGAGACCCAGTACTTC.

The gene calls are TRBV11-3 and TRBJ2-1; 8 bases fit TRBD1. V was pared by 4 bases and J by 6 bases, with 8 bases of the junction left unmatched. This CDR3 has 15 residues. Looked up from germline, CDR1 is SGHNT and CDR2 is YENEEA. The CDR3 reads CASSSGQGQSNEQFF. CDR3 DNA sequence: TGTGCCAGCAGCTCCGGACAGGGTCAGTCCAATGAGCAGTTCTTC.

The chain recombines TRBV6-6 with TRBJ1-4; the D is unclear. Trimming took off 6 bases at V and 5 bases at J, with 7 bases between the two ends. Per germline, CDR1 MNHNY and CDR2 SVGAGI (reference sequence). The length of the CDR3 is 12 residues. CDR3 loop: CASSPGNEKLFF. CDR3 in DNA: TGTGCCAGCAGCCCCGGGAATGAAAAACTGTTTTTT.

This clone was detected a few times. V gene TRBV7-2 combines with J gene TRBJ1-5; D gene unclear. The V gene lost 1 base and the J gene lost 0 bases, with 13 bases spanning the gap. Germline V gene data show CDR1 as SGHTA and CDR2 as FQGNSA. CDR3 length: 17 amino acids. The CDR3 DNA reads as TGTGCCAGCAGCTTAGAAGCGGCCCCATATAGCAATCAGCCCCAGCATTTT. Translation: CASSLEAAPYSNQPQHF.

The chain couples TRBV28 to TRBJ1-6, with 9 bases matching TRBD1. Germline V lookup: CDR1 MDHEN, CDR2 SYDVKM. This CDR3 is 14 amino acids long. V shed 6 bases and J 10 bases; nucleotides not matched to a gene: 7. This chain's CDR3 is CASRPGQGKSPLHF. The CDR3 bases are TGTGCCAGCAGACCGGGACAGGGTAAATCACCCCTCCACTTT.

The genes are TRBV7-9 and TRBJ2-5; D perhaps matches TRBD2 (6 bases). The germline V gene has CDR1 SEHNR and CDR2 FQNEAQ (reference sequence). This CDR3 contains 16 residues. Trimming shortened V by 1 base and J by 1 base, and 13 bases separated the two germline ends. CDR3 bases: TGTGCCAGCAGCTTAGTTATTGGAGGGTTCCAAGAGACCCAGTACTTC. This codes for CASSLVIGGFQETQYF.

About this clone itself: The same CDR3 also results from other DNA sequences found in this sample. V and J are TRBV7-2 and TRBJ2-7, with 7 bases fitting TRBD2. The CDR3 extends over 15 amino acids. V lost 6 bases to trimming and J lost 3 bases; unmatched junction nucleotides: 11. The germline CDR1 and CDR2 sequences are SGHTA and FQGNSA. CDR3 protein: CASRPTRLAGYEQYF. In nucleotides, the CDR3 is TGTGCCAGCAGACCCACTAGACTAGCTGGCTACGAGCAGTACTTC.

The rearrangement links TRBV29-1 to TRBJ1-1; D might be TRBD1 (6 bases). This CDR3 has 13 residues. The V end lost 5 bases, the J end lost 3 bases, and 13 bases lay between the germline ends. Per germline, CDR1 SQVTM and CDR2 ANQGSEA. The CDR3 region is CSVSWGPDTEAFF. CDR3 coding DNA: TGCAGCGTTAGTTGGGGGCCTGACACTGAAGCTTTCTTT.

V and J are TRBV9 and TRBJ2-3; 9 bases are a match to TRBD1. This CDR3 contains 14 residues. Unmatched junction bases numbered 4, after V lost 4 bases and J lost 4 bases. Germline V CDR1 and CDR2: SGDLS, YYNGEE. The CDR3: CASSRDRVADTQYF. The CDR3 DNA sequence: TGTGCCAGCAGCCGGGACAGGGTGGCAGATACGCAGTATTTT.

This clone was counted between two and nine times. The chain recombines TRBV4-2 with TRBJ2-7, with D perhaps matching TRBD2 (6 bases). The CDR3 extends over 17 amino acids. The germline gives CDR1 LGHNA, CDR2 YNFKEQ. V was trimmed by 0 bases and J by 5 bases, leaving 20 bases between them. The CDR3 DNA follows: TGTGCCAGCAGCCAAGATATGTGGAGGGTCGATGTCGACGAGCAGTACTTC. Amino acids: CASSQDMWRVDVDEQYF.

This clone was picked up a small number of times. The chain links TRBV19 to TRBJ2-5; D remains unclear. The DNA matches TRBJ2-7 better at its end, which makes the J call doubtful. CDR1 LNHDA and CDR2 SQIVND come from the germline V gene (reference sequence). This CDR3 comprises 13 residues. The CDR3 region has the DNA TGTGCCAGTAGTTCCGCTAACCTCCACGAGCAGTACTTC. This encodes CASSSANLHEQYF.

This clone occurred a few times. This chain connects TRBV7-8 to TRBJ2-7, with a tentative D call TRBD1 (6 bases). V lost 5 bases, J lost 5 bases, and 13 bases lay in between. The length of the CDR3 is 13 residues. Germline CDR1 reads SGHVS; CDR2 reads FQNEAQ. The CDR3 region has the DNA TGTGCCAGCAGCCTAAACAGGGATCACGAGCAGTACTTC. Translation: CASSLNRDHEQYF.

The CDR3 DNA reads as TGTGCCAGTTGGAGGGCCTCTTCCTACGAGCAGTACTTC. Its protein product is CASWRASSYEQYF. The chain links TRBV2 to TRBJ2-7; a possible D gene is TRBD2 (6 bases). Germline lookup yields CDR1 SNHLY and CDR2 FYNNEI. The CDR3 runs to 13 residues. V lost 9 bases and J 1 base, leaving 13 bases between the germline ends.

V and J are TRBV7-2 and TRBJ2-2; 7 bases line up with TRBD2. The germline gives CDR1 SGHTA, CDR2 FQGNSA. This CDR3 spans 19 amino acids. Losses at the gene ends were 2 bases for V and 2 bases for J; bases not matched to a gene: 14. CDR3 in DNA: TGTGCCAGCAGCTTAAGGTCGCCAAGCGGGGCTACTAACACCGGGGAGCTGTTTTTT. Its protein is CASSLRSPSGATNTGELFF.

This clone has only a few counts. The genes are TRBV27 and TRBJ2-7, with 10 bases fitting TRBD1. This CDR3 has 15 amino acids. Germline CDR1 MNHEY, CDR2 SMNVEV (reference sequence). V trimming: 6 bases; J trimming: 2 bases; junction bases outside the gene matches: 7. The CDR3 nucleotides are TGTGCCAGCAGCCTATCCGGGACAGGGGCCTACGAGCAGTACTTC. Translating gives CASSLSGTGAYEQYF.

This chain uses TRBV29-1 with TRBJ1-2, with 9 bases that match TRBD1. The CDR3 loop spans 17 amino acids. In germline, CDR1 is SQVTM, CDR2 ANQGSEA. V lost 0 bases to trimming and J lost 12 bases; unmatched junction nucleotides: 20. The CDR3 region is CSVEDYLRGDRVNPHTF. The CDR3 coding sequence is TGCAGCGTTGAAGATTACCTAAGGGGGGACAGGGTCAACCCTCACACCTTC.

The V and J genes are TRBV19 and TRBJ2-3; TRBD2 matches 8 bases. The CDR3 sequence is 17 residues long. The V gene's germline CDR1 is LNHDA and CDR2 SQIVND (reference sequence). J was trimmed by 1 base and V by 1 base; bases with no gene match: 7. The CDR3 spells CASSIVRAGVRTDTQYF. The CDR3 coding sequence is TGTGCCAGTAGTATAGTGAGAGCGGGGGTCCGCACAGATACGCAGTATTTT.

The DNA for the CDR3 is TGTGCCAGCAGTTACGCGTCGGGGGAAGGCTACGAGCAGTACTTC. Protein: CASSYASGEGYEQYF. This chain connects TRBV6-6 to TRBJ2-7, with TRBD2 as a possible D gene (6 bases). The CDR3 length is 15 residues. Trimming shortened V by 2 bases and J by 3 bases, and 14 bases separated the two germline ends. Germline V gives CDR1 MNHNY, CDR2 SVGAGI (reference sequence).

This clone has only one observation. V is TRBV18 and J is TRBJ1-5, with a weak D call TRBD1 (5 bases). V gave up 3 bases and J gave up 3 bases, with 15 bases separating them. Germline V lookup: CDR1 KGHSH, CDR2 LQKENI. The CDR3 loop spans 16 amino acids. CDR3 sequence: CASSPGVDSFNQPQHF. CDR3 bases: TGTGCCAGCTCACCCGGAGTCGACAGTTTCAATCAGCCCCAGCATTTT.

This sequence joins TRBV5-4 and TRBJ2-1; 10 nucleotides align to TRBD1. The trim removed 9 bases at V and 7 bases at J, leaving 13 bases unmatched. The germline gives CDR1 SGHNT, CDR2 YYREEE (reference sequence). There are 15 residues in the CDR3. CDR3 sequence: CATSSGQGLRNEQFF. The CDR3 region has the DNA TGTGCCACCTCGTCGGGACAGGGGCTGCGGAATGAGCAGTTCTTC.

The rearrangement links TRBV4-1 to TRBJ2-5, with D possibly TRBD2 on 6 matching bases. CDR1 is MGHRA and CDR2 is YSYEKL in the germline V gene. The germline V and J ends were trimmed by 1 base and 0 bases, with 9 bases remaining between them. There are 15 residues in the CDR3. CDR3 bases: TGCGCCAGCAGCCAAGGCGGGACGAACCAAGAGACCCAGTACTTC. Translation: CASSQGGTNQETQYF.

The rearrangement uses TRBV11-3 and TRBJ2-7, with 7 bases matching TRBD1. CDR3 length: 15 residues. The V gene's germline CDR1 is SGHNT and CDR2 YENEEA. J gave up 3 bases and V 5 bases, and 10 bases lay outside the gene matches. CDR3 protein: CASSLQTGPHYEQYF. In DNA form, the CDR3 reads TGTGCCAGCAGCCTCCAGACAGGGCCTCACTACGAGCAGTACTTC. The variable domain in full, with the rest retrieved from reference TRBV11-3 and TRBJ2-7, is EAGVVQSPRYKIIEKKQPVAFWCNPISGHNTLYWYLQNLGQGPELLIRYENEEAVDDSQLPKDRFSAERLKGVDSTLKIQPAELGDSAVYLCASSLQTGPHYEQYFGPGTRLTVT.